A single sample is the source of the 3 T cell receptor beta chains below, sequenced in a study of siplizumab effects on memory and regulatory T cells. Using immunoSEQ multiplex PCR, the repertoire was profiled, and TCRdb retains in-frame clones only, with some absent. This repertoire shows around 95,000 clones, more than 85% found once; its top ten account for 0.14% to 0.15%. Sequencing used CD4+ T cells sorted from blood. Receptors were obtained from a human donor in good health.

This clone showed up just once. The chain is built from TRBV14 and TRBJ2-7, with 8 bases that match TRBD2. Germline lookup yields CDR1 SGHDN and CDR2 FVKESK. V gave up 7 bases and J gave up 5 bases; unmatched junction bases: 13. CDR3 length: 15 amino acids. The CDR3 loop reads CASTKTGTRLNEQYF. CDR3 sequence (DNA): TGTGCCAGCACCAAGACCGGGACTAGACTGAACGAGCAGTACTTC.

This sequence joins TRBV6-1 and TRBJ2-5; the match to TRBD2 covers 10 bases. The CDR3 is 15 residues long. Germline V CDR1 and CDR2: MNHNS, SASEGT. With V trimmed by 5 bases and J by 4 bases, 7 bases remained unmatched. CDR3 nucleotide sequence: TGTGCCAGCAGTCCCCAGCTAGCGGGGGTAGAGACCCAGTACTTC. Translating gives CASSPQLAGVETQYF.

V usage is TRBV6-6 and J usage is TRBJ1-5; 7 nucleotides match TRBD1. Trimming removed 7 bases from V and 4 bases from J; junction bases left unmatched: 10. This CDR3 region has 15 residues. Germline values: CDR1 MNHNY, CDR2 SVGAGI (reference sequence). CDR3 sequence reads: CASTKGGSANQPQHF. CDR3 bases: TGTGCCAGCACCAAAGGGGGCAGCGCAAATCAGCCCCAGCATTTT.